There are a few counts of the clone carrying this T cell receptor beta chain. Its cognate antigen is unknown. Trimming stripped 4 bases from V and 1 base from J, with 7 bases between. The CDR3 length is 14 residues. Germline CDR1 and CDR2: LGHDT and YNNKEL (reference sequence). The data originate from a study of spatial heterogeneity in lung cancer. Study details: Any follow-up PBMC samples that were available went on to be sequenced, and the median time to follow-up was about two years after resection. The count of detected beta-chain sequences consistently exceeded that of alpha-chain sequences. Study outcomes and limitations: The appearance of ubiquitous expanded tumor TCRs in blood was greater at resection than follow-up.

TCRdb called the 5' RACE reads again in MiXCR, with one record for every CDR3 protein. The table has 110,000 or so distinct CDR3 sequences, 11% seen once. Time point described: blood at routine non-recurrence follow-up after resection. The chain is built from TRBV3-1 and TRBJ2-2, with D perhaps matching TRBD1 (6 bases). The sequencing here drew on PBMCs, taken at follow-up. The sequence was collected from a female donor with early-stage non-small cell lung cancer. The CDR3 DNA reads TGTGCCAGCAGCCGGGGACAGAACACCGGGGAGCTGTTTTTT. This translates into CASSRGQNTGELFF.